The 6 T cell receptor beta chains in this list originate from one sample, sequenced in a study of blood T cell repertoires in COVID-19. Assay: immunoSEQ multiplex PCR; the TCRdb copy retains only in-frame clones and omits some. The top ten hold roughly 0.78% of the sample, which has 450,000 or so clones, about 90% seen once. Sequenced input: peripheral blood. These receptors originate from a young man with COVID-19, enrolled during active disease.

V is TRBV24-1 and J is TRBJ2-3, with 8 bases aligning to TRBD1. The CDR3 runs 14 residues. V was clipped by 4 bases and J by 7 bases; unmatched bases: 6. Germline lookup yields CDR1 KGHDR and CDR2 SFDVKD. This CDR3 is CATSERDRTNTQYF. Written as DNA, the CDR3 is TGTGCCACCAGTGAAAGGGACAGGACGAATACGCAGTATTTT.

The chain couples TRBV7-2 to TRBJ1-1; perhaps TRBD1 as D (5 bases). Germline V gene lookup returns CDR1 SGHTA and CDR2 FQGNSA. This CDR3 is 14 amino acids long. The V end lost 5 bases, the J end lost 0 bases, and 10 bases lay between the germline ends. CDR3 loop: CASSPREVNTEAFF. The CDR3 nucleotides read TGTGCCAGCAGCCCCAGGGAGGTGAACACTGAAGCTTTCTTT.

This chain uses TRBV11-3 with TRBJ1-1; D is ambiguous. The germline V gene has CDR1 SGHNT and CDR2 YENEEA. CDR3 size: 12 residues. Trimming removed 3 bases from V and 5 bases from J, with 7 bases in between. The CDR3 region is CASSFSKTEAFF. The DNA of the CDR3 is TGTGCCAGCAGCTTCAGTAAGACTGAAGCTTTCTTT. The variable domain in full, completed from reference TRBV11-3 and TRBJ1-1, reads EAGVVQSPRYKIIEKKQPVAFWCNPISGHNTLYWYLQNLGQGPELLIRYENEEAVDDSQLPKDRFSAERLKGVDSTLKIQPAELGDSAVYLCASSFSKTEAFFGQGTRLTVV.

The chain links TRBV5-1 to TRBJ1-6; no clear D. Germline V gives CDR1 SGHRS, CDR2 YFSETQ. The ends were cut back, 0 bases at V and 10 bases at J, with 11 bases in the middle. This CDR3 is 14 amino acids long. In nucleotides, the CDR3 is TGCGCCAGCAGCTTGGGGGGAGACGGCTCACCCCTCCACTTT. Its translation: CASSLGGDGSPLHF.

V gene TRBV5-1 combines with J gene TRBJ2-7, with 9 bases that match TRBD2. The V segment lost 4 bases and the J segment 3 bases; nucleotides outside the gene matches: 5. Germline lookup yields CDR1 SGHRS and CDR2 YFSETQ. The CDR3 loop spans 14 amino acids. Written as DNA, the CDR3 is TGCGCCAGCAGCCCCGGCGGGAGGGTCTACGAGCAGTACTTC. It encodes CASSPGGRVYEQYF.

Notes on this clone: Other nucleotide sequences in the sample specify the same CDR3. The chain links TRBV20-1 to TRBJ1-2; D unresolved. The CDR3 contains 11 residues. Germline loops: CDR1 DFQATT, CDR2 SNEGSKA (reference sequence). The ends were cut back, 3 bases at V and 4 bases at J, with 6 bases in the middle. CDR3: CSARAGYGYTF. CDR3 sequence (DNA): TGCAGTGCTAGGGCAGGCTATGGCTACACCTTC.